This TCR beta chain was found in a study of cytotoxic CD8 clonotypes in ibrutinib-treated CLL. In the study overall: Response samples were taken after a median roughly 12 months of treatment, range 6 to 36. Study outcomes and limitations: An increase in clonality occurred at ibrutinib response, followed by a return toward baseline at progression. Clonotypes that were public were uncommon, and they contracted or stayed stable on treatment.

About this clone: Antigen specificity is unknown.

The CDR3 runs 13 residues. With 8 bases removed from V and 4 bases from J, the gap between germline ends came to 14 bases. Germline assignment: CDR1 KGHSH and CDR2 LQKENI. TCRdb's table, derived via immunoSEQ multiplex PCR, lists solely in-frame clones and lacks some. This sample has tens of thousands of clones, with 57% found just once. The rearrangement joins TRBV18 to TRBJ2-5; D is ambiguous. This clonotype originated in a human donor with chronic lymphocytic leukemia. The input for sequencing was PBMCs, taken after 12 months of ibrutinib treatment. The CDR3 reads CASHHSVGETQYF. In nucleotides, the CDR3 is TGTGCCAGCCATCACTCGGTCGGAGAGACCCAGTACTTC.